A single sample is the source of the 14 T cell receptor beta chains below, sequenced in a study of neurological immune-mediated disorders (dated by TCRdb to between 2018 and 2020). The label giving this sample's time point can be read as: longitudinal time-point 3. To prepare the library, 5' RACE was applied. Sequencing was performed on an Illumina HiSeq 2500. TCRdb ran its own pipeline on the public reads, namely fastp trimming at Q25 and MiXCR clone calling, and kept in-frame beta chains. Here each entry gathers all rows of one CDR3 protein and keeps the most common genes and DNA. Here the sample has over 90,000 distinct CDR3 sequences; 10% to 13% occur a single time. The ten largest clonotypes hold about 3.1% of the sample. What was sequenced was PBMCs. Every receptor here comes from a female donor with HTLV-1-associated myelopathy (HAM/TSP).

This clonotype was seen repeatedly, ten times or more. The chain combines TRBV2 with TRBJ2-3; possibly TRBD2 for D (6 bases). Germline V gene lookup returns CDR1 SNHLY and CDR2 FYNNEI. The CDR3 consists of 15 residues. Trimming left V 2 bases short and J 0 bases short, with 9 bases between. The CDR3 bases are TGTGCCAGCAGTGAAAATAGCGGAAGCACAGATACGCAGTATTTT. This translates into CASSENSGSTDTQYF.

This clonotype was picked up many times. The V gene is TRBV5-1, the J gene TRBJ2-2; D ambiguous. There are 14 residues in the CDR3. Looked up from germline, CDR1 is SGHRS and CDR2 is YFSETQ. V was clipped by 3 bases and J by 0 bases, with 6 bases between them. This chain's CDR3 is CASSSTANTGELFF. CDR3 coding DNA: TGCGCCAGCAGCTCAACAGCGAACACCGGGGAGCTGTTTTTT.

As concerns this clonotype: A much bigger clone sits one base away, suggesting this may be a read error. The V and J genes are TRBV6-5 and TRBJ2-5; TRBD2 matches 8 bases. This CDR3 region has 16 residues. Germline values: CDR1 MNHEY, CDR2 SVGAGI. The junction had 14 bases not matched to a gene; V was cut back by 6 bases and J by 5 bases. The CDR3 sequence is CASRKVGGTRRETQYF. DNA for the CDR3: TGTGCCAGCAGAAAAGTCGGGGGGACTAGACGGGAGACCCAGTACTTC.

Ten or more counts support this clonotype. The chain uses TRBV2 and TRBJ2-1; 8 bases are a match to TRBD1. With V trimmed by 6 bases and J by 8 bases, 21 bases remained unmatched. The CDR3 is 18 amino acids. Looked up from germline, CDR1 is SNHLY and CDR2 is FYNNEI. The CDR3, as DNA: TGTGCCAGCAGATTCCGGGGCAGCGGCAGGGGGCTCGTTGATGAGCAGTTCTTC. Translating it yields CASRFRGSGRGLVDEQFF.

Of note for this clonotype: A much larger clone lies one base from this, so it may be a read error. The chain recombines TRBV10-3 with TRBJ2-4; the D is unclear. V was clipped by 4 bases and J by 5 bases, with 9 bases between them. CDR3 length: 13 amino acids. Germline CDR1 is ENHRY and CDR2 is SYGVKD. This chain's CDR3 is CAISGRHENIQYF. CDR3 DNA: TGTGCCATCAGTGGACGACATGAAAACATTCAGTACTTC.

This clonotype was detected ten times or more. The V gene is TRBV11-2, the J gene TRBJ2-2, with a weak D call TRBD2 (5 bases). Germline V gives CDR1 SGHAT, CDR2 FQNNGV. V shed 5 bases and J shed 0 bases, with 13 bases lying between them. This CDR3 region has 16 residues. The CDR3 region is CASSPRTGTNTGELFF. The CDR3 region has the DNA TGTGCCAGCAGCCCAAGGACTGGGACGAACACCGGGGAGCTGTTTTTT.

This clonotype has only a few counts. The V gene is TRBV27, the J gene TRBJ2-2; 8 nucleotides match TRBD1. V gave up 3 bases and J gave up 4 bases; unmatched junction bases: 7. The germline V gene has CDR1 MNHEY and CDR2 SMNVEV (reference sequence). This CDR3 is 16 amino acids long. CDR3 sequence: CASSFLSGGRTGELFF. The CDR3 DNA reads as TGTGCCAGCAGTTTTCTTTCAGGGGGCCGCACCGGGGAGCTGTTTTTT.

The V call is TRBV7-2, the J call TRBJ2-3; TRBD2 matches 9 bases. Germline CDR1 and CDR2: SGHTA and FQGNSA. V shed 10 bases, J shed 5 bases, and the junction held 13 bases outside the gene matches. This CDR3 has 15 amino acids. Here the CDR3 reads CANRRGGAGEDTQYF. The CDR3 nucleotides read TGTGCCAACAGACGCGGGGGGGCCGGTGAAGATACGCAGTATTTT.

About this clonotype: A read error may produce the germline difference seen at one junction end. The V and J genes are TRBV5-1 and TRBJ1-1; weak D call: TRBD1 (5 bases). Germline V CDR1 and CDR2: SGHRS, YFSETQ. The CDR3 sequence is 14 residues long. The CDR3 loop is CASSFYRTNTQAFF. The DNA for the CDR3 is TGCGCCAGCAGCTTCTACAGGACAAACACTCAAGCTTTCTTT.

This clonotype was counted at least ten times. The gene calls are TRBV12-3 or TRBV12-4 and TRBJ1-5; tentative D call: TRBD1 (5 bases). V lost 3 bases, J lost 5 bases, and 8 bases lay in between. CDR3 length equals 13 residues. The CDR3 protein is CASSLGGYQPQHF. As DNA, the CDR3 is TGTGCCAGCAGTTTGGGGGGGTATCAGCCCCAGCATTTT.

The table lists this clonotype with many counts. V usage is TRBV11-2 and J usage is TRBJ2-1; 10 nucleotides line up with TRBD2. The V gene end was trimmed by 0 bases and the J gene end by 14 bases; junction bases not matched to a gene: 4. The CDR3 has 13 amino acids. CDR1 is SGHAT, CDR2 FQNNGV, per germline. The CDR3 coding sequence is TGTGCCAGCAGCTTAGAGAGCGGGGGGGGAAAGTTCTTC. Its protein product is CASSLESGGGKFF.

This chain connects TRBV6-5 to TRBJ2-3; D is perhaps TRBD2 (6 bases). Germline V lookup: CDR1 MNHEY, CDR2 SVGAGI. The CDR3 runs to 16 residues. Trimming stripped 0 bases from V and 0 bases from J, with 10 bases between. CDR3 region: CASSYSRRGSTDTQYF. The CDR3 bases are TGTGCCAGCAGTTACTCGCGGCGGGGTAGCACAGATACGCAGTATTTT.

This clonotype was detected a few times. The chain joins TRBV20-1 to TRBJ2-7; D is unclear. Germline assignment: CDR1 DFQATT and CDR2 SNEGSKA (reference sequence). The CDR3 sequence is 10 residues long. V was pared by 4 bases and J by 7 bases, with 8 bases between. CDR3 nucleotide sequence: TGCAGTGCTAAGGGTGGGGAGCAGTACTTC. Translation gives CSAKGGEQYF.

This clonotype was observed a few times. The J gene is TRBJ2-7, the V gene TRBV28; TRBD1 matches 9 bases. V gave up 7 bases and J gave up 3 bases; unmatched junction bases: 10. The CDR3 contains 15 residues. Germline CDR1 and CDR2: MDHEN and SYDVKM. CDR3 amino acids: CASIPPGQGFYEQYF. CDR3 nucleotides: TGTGCCAGCATCCCTCCGGGACAGGGATTCTACGAGCAGTACTTC.